This T cell receptor (beta chain) is from a study of T cells in Graves' hyperthyroidism and ophthalmopathy. This clonotype has a handful of counts. Amplification of TCR beta CDR3 regions was performed using RNA transcripts as template. When the TCR CDR3 underwent first-round RT-PCR, the HTBI primer set was used. TCRdb reprocessed the multiplex PCR reads with MiXCR, giving one entry per CDR3 protein. The profile covers 300,000 to 450,000 distinct CDR3 sequences, with approximately 15% appearing a single time and roughly a fifth taken by the ten largest. Material: blood. This receptor was obtained from a woman in her thirties with Graves' ophthalmopathy.

CDR3 sequence (DNA): TGCAGTGCTAGGTCGCTCGGGACTAGCAAAGGCGGGGAGCTGTTTTTT. It codes for CSARSLGTSKGGELFF. The gene calls are TRBV20-1 and TRBJ2-2, with 9 bases matching TRBD2. The CDR3 extends over 16 amino acids. V shed 3 bases, J shed 7 bases, and the junction held 12 bases outside the gene matches. Germline CDR1 is DFQATT and CDR2 is SNEGSKA (reference sequence).